The source of this T cell receptor beta chain is a study of shared clonotypes between healthy human individuals. Trimming left V 8 bases short and J 6 bases short, with 14 bases between. CDR3 length equals 12 residues. Germline V gene data show CDR1 as MNHNY and CDR2 as SVGAGI (reference sequence). CD45RO-negative cells were positively selected for CCR7, leaving out terminally differentiated effector memory CD45RA+ cells. Assay runs were performed at deep level. The data were produced by immunoSEQ multiplex PCR, yet TCRdb's version contains in-frame clones alone and is incomplete. The profile covers about 2 million clones, with roughly 95% appearing a single time and roughly 1.2% taken by the ten largest.

The sequencing sample was made of naive CD8+ T cells sorted from blood. The genes are TRBV6-6 and TRBJ2-7, with D tentatively TRBD1 (6 bases). This clonotype was obtained from a man younger than 35 in good health. The CDR3 nucleotides read TGTGCCAGCCAAAGCAGGGGCGGCGAGCAGTACTTC. Its translation is CASQSRGGEQYF.